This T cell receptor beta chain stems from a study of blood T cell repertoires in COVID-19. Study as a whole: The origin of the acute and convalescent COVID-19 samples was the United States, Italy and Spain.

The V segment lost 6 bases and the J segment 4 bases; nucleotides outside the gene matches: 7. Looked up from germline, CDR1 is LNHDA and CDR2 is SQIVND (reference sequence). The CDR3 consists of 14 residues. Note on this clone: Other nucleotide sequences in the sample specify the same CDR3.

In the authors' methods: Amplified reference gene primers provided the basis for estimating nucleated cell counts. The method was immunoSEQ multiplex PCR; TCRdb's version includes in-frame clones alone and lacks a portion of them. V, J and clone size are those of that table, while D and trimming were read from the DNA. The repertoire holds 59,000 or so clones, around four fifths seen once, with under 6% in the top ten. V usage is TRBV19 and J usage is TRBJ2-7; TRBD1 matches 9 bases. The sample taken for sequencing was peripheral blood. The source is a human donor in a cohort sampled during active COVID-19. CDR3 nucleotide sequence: TGTGCCAGTAGATTGGGACAGGGTGCGTACGAGCAGTACTTC. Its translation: CASRLGQGAYEQYF.